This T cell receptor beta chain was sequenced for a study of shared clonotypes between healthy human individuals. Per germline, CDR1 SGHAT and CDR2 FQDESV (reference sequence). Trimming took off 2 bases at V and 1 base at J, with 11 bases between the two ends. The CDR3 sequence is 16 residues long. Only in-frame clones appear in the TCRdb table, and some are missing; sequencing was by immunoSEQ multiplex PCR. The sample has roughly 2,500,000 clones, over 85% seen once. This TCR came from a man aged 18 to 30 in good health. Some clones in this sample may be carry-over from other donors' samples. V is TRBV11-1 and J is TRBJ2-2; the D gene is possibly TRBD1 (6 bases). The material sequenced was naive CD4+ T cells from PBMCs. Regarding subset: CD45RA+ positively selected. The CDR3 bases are TGTGCCAGCAGCTTAACCGGGACAAGGAACACCGGGGAGCTGTTTTTT. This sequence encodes CASSLTGTRNTGELFF. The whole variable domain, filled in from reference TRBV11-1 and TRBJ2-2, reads EAEVAQSPRYKITEKSQAVAFWCDPISGHATLYWYRQILGQGPELLVQFQDESVVDDSQLPKDRFSAERLKGVDSTLKIQPAELGDSAMYLCASSLTGTRNTGELFFGEGSRLTVL.